This T cell receptor beta chain was found in a study of cytomegalovirus exposure and HLA in healthy donors. Study as a whole: HLA-typed donors contributed 65 million to 85 million unique TCRs, which were held in an early data release.

CDR3 size: 16 residues. The V gene's germline CDR1 is LNHDA and CDR2 SQIVND (reference sequence). Trimming removed 0 bases from V and 5 bases from J, with 16 bases in between. PCR amplification relied on 60 Vbeta primers (plus 13 Jbeta primers). Here immunoSEQ multiplex PCR was the method, and the copy in TCRdb shows in-frame clones only, minus some. The sample has about 170,000 clones, 60% to 80% seen once; the top ten hold roughly 6%. This TCR came from a man aged 40-50 years in good health and CMV-seropositive. Sequencing was carried out using PBMCs. This chain links TRBV19 with TRBJ1-1, with a weak D call TRBD1 (5 bases). The CDR3 sequence is CASSIEPAGRGTEAFF. CDR3 DNA sequence: TGTGCCAGTAGTATAGAGCCGGCGGGGCGAGGGACTGAAGCTTTCTTT.